This T cell receptor beta chain was recorded in a study of T cells in Graves' hyperthyroidism and ophthalmopathy. The length of the CDR3 is 16 residues. Germline loops: CDR1 SEHNR, CDR2 FQNEAQ (reference sequence). V was clipped by 5 bases and J by 4 bases; unmatched bases: 7. Using RNA transcripts as the source, TCR beta CDR3 regions were amplified. The TCR CDR3 was amplified in a first-round RT-PCR using the HTBI primer set. Each CDR3 protein is one row after TCRdb ran MiXCR on the multiplex PCR reads. Seen here are some 600,000 distinct CDR3 sequences, approximately 15% observed once, and the top ten hold roughly 5.5%. This clonotype was detected a few times.

Material: blood. The chain is built from TRBV7-9 and TRBJ2-3; 12 bases match TRBD2. The receptor comes from a woman under 40 with Graves' hyperthyroidism that later progressed to Graves' ophthalmopathy. The CDR3 region is CASSLRLAGVSDTQYF. The CDR3 nucleotides are TGTGCCAGCAGCCTAAGACTAGCGGGAGTATCAGATACGCAGTATTTT.